This T cell receptor beta chain was captured by sequencing in a study of blood T cell repertoires in COVID-19. Germline loops: CDR1 KGHDR, CDR2 SFDVKD. The CDR3 is 14 residues long. V was clipped by 4 bases and J by 6 bases; unmatched bases: 7. Original data processing: Reference gene primer amplification gave nucleated cell count estimates. The protocol was immunoSEQ multiplex PCR, while the TCRdb copy is restricted to in-frame clones and leaves out a portion. V, J and clone size are taken as reported in that table, and D and trimming were inferred from the DNA itself. The repertoire holds about 240,000 clones, with approximately 90% as singletons.

The sample taken for sequencing was peripheral blood. This TCR was recovered from a woman in her forties who had recovered from COVID-19. This chain joins TRBV24-1 and TRBJ1-2; 7 nucleotides agree with TRBD1. The CDR3 bases are TGTGCCACCAGTGACCCACAGGGGAGGCATGGCTACACCTTC. Amino acids: CATSDPQGRHGYTF.